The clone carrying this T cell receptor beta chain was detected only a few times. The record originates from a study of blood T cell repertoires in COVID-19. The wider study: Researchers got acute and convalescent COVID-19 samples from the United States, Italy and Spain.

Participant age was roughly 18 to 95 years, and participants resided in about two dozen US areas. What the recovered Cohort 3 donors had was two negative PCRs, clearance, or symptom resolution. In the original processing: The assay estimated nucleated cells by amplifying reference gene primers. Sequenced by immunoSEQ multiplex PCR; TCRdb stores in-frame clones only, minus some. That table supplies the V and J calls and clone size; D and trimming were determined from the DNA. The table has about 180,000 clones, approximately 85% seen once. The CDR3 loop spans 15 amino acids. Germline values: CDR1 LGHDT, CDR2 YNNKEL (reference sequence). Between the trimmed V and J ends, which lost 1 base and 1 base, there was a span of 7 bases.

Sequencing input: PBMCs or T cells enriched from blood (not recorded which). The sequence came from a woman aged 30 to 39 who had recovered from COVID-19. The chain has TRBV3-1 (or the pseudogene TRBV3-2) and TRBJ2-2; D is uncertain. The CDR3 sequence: CASSQGFRNTGELFF. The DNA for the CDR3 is TGTGCCAGCAGCCAAGGTTTCCGGAACACCGGGGAGCTGTTTTTT.